Each of the 25 T cell receptor beta chains below was sequenced from the same sample in a study of graft-versus-host responses after intestinal transplantation. Measured with immunoSEQ multiplex PCR; TCRdb has only the in-frame clones, and not every one. The sample records about 94,000 clones, 90% to 95% being singletons. These receptors lack a known antigen. This material consisted of unstimulated CD8+ T cells sorted from spleen or lymph node cells, taken before intestinal transplant. Receptors originate from a human donor who received an intestinal transplant.

V gene TRBV19 combines with J gene TRBJ2-5; 7 bases are shared with TRBD1. With V trimmed by 1 base and J by 5 bases, 7 bases remained unmatched. CDR3 length: 15 amino acids. From germline, CDR1 is LNHDA and CDR2 SQIVND (reference sequence). DNA for the CDR3: TGTGCCAGTAGTATAGGTACAGGGGTTCTTGAGACCCAGTACTTC. It specifies CASSIGTGVLETQYF.

This rearrangement joins TRBV30 to TRBJ1-2, with 9 bases identical to TRBD1. The J segment lost 7 bases and the V segment lost 1 base, leaving 4 bases of the junction unmatched. This CDR3 contains 13 residues. Germline CDR1 GTSNPN, CDR2 SVGIG (reference sequence). Written as DNA, the CDR3 is TGTGCCTGGAGTGGGGGACAGGGAAGTGGCTACACCTTC. It is translated as CAWSGGQGSGYTF. Combining the CDR3 with reference TRBV30 and TRBJ1-2 gives the whole variable domain SQTIHQWPATLVQPVGSPLSLECTVEGTSNPNLYWYRQAAGRGLQLLFYSVGIGQISSEVPQNLSASRPQDRQFILSSKKLLLSDSGFYLCAWSGGQGSGYTFGSGTRLTVV.

The chain employs TRBV15 and TRBJ2-5; tentative D call: TRBD1 (6 bases). V was trimmed by 3 bases and J by 3 bases, leaving 11 bases between them. CDR1 is LNHNV, CDR2 YYDKDF, per germline (reference sequence). This CDR3 spans 14 amino acids. This CDR3 reads CATSSRTAEETQYF. DNA for the CDR3: TGTGCCACCAGCAGTCGGACAGCCGAAGAGACCCAGTACTTC.

The V gene is TRBV29-1, the J gene TRBJ1-5; no reliable D call. Trimming left V 1 base short and J 4 bases short, with 11 bases between. CDR3 length equals 14 residues. Germline V lookup: CDR1 SQVTM, CDR2 ANQGSEA. The DNA of the CDR3 is TGCAGCGTTGAAGTGGAGGGCGGTAATCAGCCCCAGCATTTT. Protein: CSVEVEGGNQPQHF.

A single count supports this clone. The genes are TRBV7-9 and TRBJ2-5; 8 bases line up with TRBD1. Germline CDR1 and CDR2: SEHNR and FQNEAQ (reference sequence). J was trimmed by 1 base and V by 4 bases; bases with no gene match: 11. The CDR3 runs to 17 residues. This chain's CDR3 is CASSSPTRQGIQETQYF. CDR3 in DNA: TGTGCCAGCAGCTCACCTACCAGACAGGGGATCCAAGAGACCCAGTACTTC. The variable domain in full, with the rest retrieved from reference TRBV7-9 and TRBJ2-5, is DTGVSQNPRHKITKRGQNVTFRCDPISEHNRLYWYRQTLGQGPEFLTYFQNEAQLEKSRLLSDRFSAERPKGSFSTLEIQRTEQGDSAMYLCASSSPTRQGIQETQYFGPGTRLLVL.

The chain recombines TRBV28 with TRBJ2-3; tentatively, D is TRBD2 (5 bases). Germline values: CDR1 MDHEN, CDR2 SYDVKM. The V gene lost 2 bases and the J gene lost 8 bases, with 11 bases spanning the gap. The CDR3 is 13 amino acids. The CDR3: CASSLTEAGTQYF. The CDR3 region has the DNA TGTGCCAGCAGTTTAACGGAGGCCGGTACGCAGTATTTT.

In its sample, this clone was seen a few times. The chain employs TRBV6-5 and TRBJ1-1; D remains ambiguous. This CDR3 has 11 residues. Germline V gives CDR1 MNHEY, CDR2 SVGAGI. The ends were cut back, 6 bases at V and 2 bases at J, with 4 bases in the middle. The CDR3 sequence is CASRSNTEAFF. Written as DNA, the CDR3 is TGTGCCAGCAGGAGCAACACTGAAGCTTTCTTT.

The chain is built from TRBV4-2 and TRBJ2-6; 9 bases map to TRBD1. V was pared by 1 base and J by 4 bases, with 8 bases of the junction left unmatched. CDR1 LGHNA and CDR2 YNFKEQ come from the germline V gene. The CDR3 is made up of 18 amino acids. The CDR3 DNA follows: TGTGCCAGCAGCCAAGCGGACAGGGGATTGACAGGGGCCAACGTCCTGACTTTC. Encoded protein: CASSQADRGLTGANVLTF.

The genes are TRBV21-1 and TRBJ1-1; TRBD1 is the table's D call and was not checked against the DNA. TRBV21-1 is annotated as a pseudogene. CDR3 length: 16 amino acids. The CDR3 protein is CASSLQSGGSNTEAFF. The CDR3 nucleotides are TGTGCCAGCAGCCTTCAGTCAGGGGGCTCGAACACTGAAGCTTTCTTT.

This chain links TRBV6-5 with TRBJ2-1, with a tentative D call TRBD2 (5 bases). Germline V gene lookup returns CDR1 MNHEY and CDR2 SVGAGI. Trimming took 6 bases from V and 9 from J, leaving 12 bases between them. This CDR3 is built from 12 residues. DNA for the CDR3: TGTGCCAGCAGCCGACCAGGAGGTGAGCAGTTCTTC. Amino acids: CASSRPGGEQFF.

This chain joins TRBV19 and TRBJ1-1; no clear D. CDR1 is LNHDA, CDR2 SQIVND, per germline (reference sequence). This CDR3 has 17 amino acids. V lost 4 bases and J 2 bases, leaving 20 bases between the germline ends. The CDR3 spells CASSTAFSAGHNTEAFF. The CDR3 coding sequence is TGTGCCAGTAGTACTGCCTTCTCGGCAGGTCATAACACTGAAGCTTTCTTT.

CDR3 nucleotides: TGTGCCAGCAGCCAATACAGGGAGACAGATACGCAGTATTTT. Its translation: CASSQYRETDTQYF. The chain carries TRBV16 and TRBJ2-3, with D tentatively TRBD1 (6 bases). With 1 base removed from V and 3 bases from J, the gap between germline ends came to 8 bases. Germline CDR1 reads KGHSY; CDR2 reads FQNENV. The CDR3 is 14 residues long.

This chain joins TRBV28 and TRBJ2-3, with TRBD2 matching over 7 bases. The CDR3 runs 16 residues. Germline trimming cut 3 bases from V and 0 bases from J; bases unmatched to any gene: 6. Germline V CDR1 and CDR2: MDHEN, SYDVKM. Here the CDR3 DNA reads TGTGCCAGCAGTTTTGTACTAGCGACTAGCACAGATACGCAGTATTTT. This translates into CASSFVLATSTDTQYF.

The V call is TRBV5-1, the J call TRBJ2-5, with 9 bases that match TRBD1. This CDR3 contains 15 residues. The germline V gene encodes CDR1 SGHRS and CDR2 YFSETQ. Trimming removed 4 bases from V and 5 bases from J; junction bases left unmatched: 9. The CDR3 sequence is CASSLGQGVEETQYF. The CDR3 region has the DNA TGCGCCAGCAGCCTGGGACAGGGAGTCGAGGAGACCCAGTACTTC.

This clone has just one count. The chain couples TRBV9 to TRBJ1-1; 7 nucleotides match TRBD1. The J segment lost 4 bases and the V segment lost 7 bases, leaving 7 bases of the junction unmatched. Germline V CDR1 and CDR2: SGDLS, YYNGEE. The CDR3 loop spans 13 amino acids. Written as DNA, the CDR3 is TGTGCCAGCTCCCGGGACAGCGTCACTGAAGCTTTCTTT. This codes for CASSRDSVTEAFF.

Notes on this clone: The junction shows a germline mismatch at one end, possibly a read error. The chain couples TRBV27 to TRBJ2-2, with D unclear. CDR1 and CDR2 from the germline V gene are MNHEY and SMNVEV (reference sequence). This CDR3 comprises 13 residues. The CDR3 DNA reads TGTGTCAGCAGTACTGCTAGTACCGGGGAGCTGTTTTTT. It is translated as CVSSTASTGELFF.

The chain carries TRBV30 and TRBJ2-1; D gene uncertain. The V gene lost 2 bases and the J gene lost 7 bases, with 9 bases spanning the gap. Germline-derived CDR1 and CDR2 are GTSNPN and SVGIG (reference sequence). CDR3 length: 12 residues. The CDR3 spells CAWSIPGNEQFF. As DNA, the CDR3 is TGTGCCTGGAGTATCCCCGGGAATGAGCAGTTCTTC.

This clone was seen only a few times. The chain uses TRBV2 and TRBJ2-7; TRBD1 agrees at 10 bases. The CDR3 consists of 16 residues. V shed 7 bases, J shed 5 bases, and the junction held 14 bases outside the gene matches. CDR1 is SNHLY and CDR2 is FYNNEI in the germline V gene. The CDR3 loop is CASTLLWGQGIHEQYF. As DNA, the CDR3 is TGTGCCAGCACTCTTCTGTGGGGACAGGGGATCCACGAGCAGTACTTC.

This chain uses TRBV5-1 with TRBJ2-5; 13 bases align to TRBD2. V was pared by 5 bases and J by 2 bases, with 12 bases of the junction left unmatched. This CDR3 has 18 amino acids. The germline V gene has CDR1 SGHRS and CDR2 YFSETQ. In DNA form, the CDR3 reads TGCGCCAGCAGACTAGGACTAGCGGGGGTCGGGGGACAAGAGACCCAGTACTTC. Translation gives CASRLGLAGVGGQETQYF.

This clone has just one count. The rearrangement links TRBV27 to TRBJ1-2; 10 nucleotides agree with TRBD1. This CDR3 comprises 13 residues. Germline CDR1 MNHEY, CDR2 SMNVEV (reference sequence). V shed 3 bases, J shed 8 bases, and the junction held 3 bases outside the gene matches. As DNA, the CDR3 is TGTGCCAGCAGTTTGGGACAGGGGCGCGGCTACACCTTC. Protein: CASSLGQGRGYTF.

The gene calls are TRBV4-3 and TRBJ2-7, with D hard to call. With 0 bases removed from V and 0 bases from J, the gap between germline ends came to 3 bases. The length of the CDR3 is 13 residues. Germline CDR1 and CDR2: LGHNA and YSLEER. The CDR3 is CASSQDYSYEQYF. The CDR3 DNA reads as TGCGCCAGCAGCCAAGACTACTCCTACGAGCAGTACTTC.

CDR3 protein: CASSWAGGVHEQYF. CDR3 nucleotide sequence: TGTGCCAGTAGTTGGGCGGGAGGAGTTCACGAGCAGTACTTC. The V call is TRBV19, the J call TRBJ2-7; 8 bases are a match to TRBD2. In germline, CDR1 is LNHDA, CDR2 SQIVND (reference sequence). The CDR3 has 14 residues. The trim removed 5 bases at V and 5 bases at J, leaving 8 bases unmatched.

The chain has TRBV6-1 and TRBJ2-5; the match to TRBD1 covers 7 bases. Trimming at V came to 1 base and at J to 5 bases, leaving 7 bases not matched to a gene. The CDR3 contains 15 residues. Per the germline V gene, CDR1 is MNHNS and CDR2 is SASEGT. The CDR3 DNA reads TGTGCCAGCAGTGAAGGGGGCGACAGGGCGGAGACCCAGTACTTC. It is translated as CASSEGGDRAETQYF.

The J gene is TRBJ2-3, the V gene TRBV7-2, with TRBD2 identical over 9 bases. J gave up 0 bases and V 5 bases, and 9 bases lay outside the gene matches. CDR1 and CDR2 from the germline V gene are SGHTA and FQGNSA. This CDR3 has 17 residues. The DNA of the CDR3 is TGTGCCAGCAGCACTAGCGGGCAGGCAACTAGCACAGATACGCAGTATTTT. It codes for CASSTSGQATSTDTQYF.

CDR3 sequence: CASSLRGAYEQYF. CDR3 coding DNA: TGTGCCAGCAGCTTAAGAGGCGCCTACGAGCAGTACTTC. This sequence joins TRBV7-8 and TRBJ2-7, with D hard to call. The length of the CDR3 is 13 residues. The germline V gene encodes CDR1 SGHVS and CDR2 FQNEAQ. Trimming took 2 bases from V and 2 from J, leaving 7 bases between them.